The subject of this entry is one T cell receptor (beta chain). Its antigen is unknown. This sample is drawn from a study of immune cell composition in non-small cell lung cancer. Assay used: immunoSEQ multiplex PCR; TCRdb lists only in-frame clones, some missing. The sample consists of 2,400 or so clones, roughly three quarters of them appearing once. Germline CDR1 and CDR2: SGHNT and YENEEA. With V trimmed by 1 base and J by 6 bases, 10 bases remained unmatched. The CDR3 sequence is 16 residues long. Regarding the study as a whole: It was not proven that tumour-reactive clones equal dominant tumour-associated clones.

The V gene is TRBV11-3, the J gene TRBJ2-7, with 9 bases identical to TRBD1. The receptor was isolated from a human donor with non-small cell lung cancer. The specimen sequenced was lung tumor tissue. CDR3: CASSLVIRTGACEQYF. The CDR3 nucleotides are TGTGCCAGCAGCTTAGTAATCAGGACAGGGGCCTGCGAGCAGTACTTC.